These 8 T cell receptor beta chains originate from one sample sequenced in a study of shared T cell receptors in the human thymus. TCRdb's copy holds only in-frame clones and misses some; the assay was immunoSEQ multiplex PCR. In the table there are 600,000 to 900,000 clones, approximately 85% of which are singletons. This sample was shared with a second study, whose subject was human thymus T cells.

Sequenced sample: thymocytes. Receptors originate from a girl under two years old with a congenital heart defect.

The chain links TRBV4-3 to TRBJ2-3; 11 positions agree with TRBD2. The CDR3 is made up of 20 amino acids. Germline V CDR1 and CDR2: LGHNA, YSLEER. Germline trimming cut 0 bases from V and 1 base from J; bases unmatched to any gene: 12. The chain's CDR3 is CASSQDPVAGGSRGTDTQYF. DNA for the CDR3: TGCGCCAGCAGCCAAGATCCGGTAGCGGGGGGGTCGAGAGGCACAGATACGCAGTATTTT.

The chain joins TRBV5-4 to TRBJ2-1, with TRBD2 matching over 8 bases. The V gene's germline CDR1 is SGHNT and CDR2 YYREEE (reference sequence). The V segment lost 4 bases and the J segment 3 bases; nucleotides outside the gene matches: 9. There are 16 residues in the CDR3. CDR3 nucleotide sequence: TGTGCCAGCAGCCCCGCCGGGGGGGCCCACTACAATGAGCAGTTCTTC. Translation: CASSPAGGAHYNEQFF.

The chain's CDR3 is CASSFVSRVGGYTF. CDR3 nucleotides: TGTGCCAGCAGCTTCGTATCCAGGGTGGGAGGCTACACCTTC. The J gene is TRBJ1-2, the V gene TRBV7-9; tentative D call: TRBD1 (5 bases). The CDR3 has 14 residues. V lost 3 bases to trimming and J lost 8 bases, with 16 bases between them. Germline lookup yields CDR1 SEHNR and CDR2 FQNEAQ (reference sequence).

This chain uses TRBV28 with TRBJ2-1, with 10 bases fitting TRBD1. Trimming cost V 0 bases and J 9 bases; bases outside gene matches: 17. The CDR3 sequence is 19 residues long. Per germline, CDR1 MDHEN and CDR2 SYDVKM. CDR3 sequence reads: CASSLCYRRTGQGISEQFF. The CDR3 DNA is TGTGCCAGCAGTTTATGCTACCGTCGTACGGGACAGGGGATAAGTGAGCAGTTCTTC.

This clone appeared a single time. The rearrangement joins TRBV5-5 to TRBJ2-7; D possibly corresponds to TRBD2 (5 bases). In germline, CDR1 is SGHKS, CDR2 YYEKEE (reference sequence). The CDR3 extends over 14 amino acids. The germline V and J ends were trimmed by 0 bases and 3 bases, with 10 bases remaining between them. Here the CDR3 reads CASSLGLPLYEQYF. The CDR3 nucleotides are TGTGCCAGCAGCTTGGGACTACCCCTCTACGAGCAGTACTTC.

CDR3 residues: CASSLQNRVYSNQPQHF. Here the CDR3 DNA reads TGTGCCAGCAGCTTACAGAACAGGGTTTACAGCAATCAGCCCCAGCATTTT. The V call is TRBV11-2, the J call TRBJ1-5, with TRBD1 as a possible D gene (6 bases). The CDR3 runs 17 residues. Germline V gene lookup returns CDR1 SGHAT and CDR2 FQNNGV. The V end lost 2 bases, the J end lost 1 base, and 15 bases lay between the germline ends.

The chain is built from TRBV4-1 and TRBJ1-1, with 7 bases that match TRBD1. Germline loops: CDR1 MGHRA, CDR2 YSYEKL. The CDR3 is 16 residues long. V gave up 3 bases and J gave up 0 bases; unmatched junction bases: 7. The CDR3 here is CASSHRTGIMNTEAFF. Here the CDR3 DNA reads TGCGCCAGCAGCCACCGGACAGGAATAATGAACACTGAAGCTTTCTTT.

This rearrangement joins TRBV6-6 to TRBJ2-3; TRBD1 might be the D (5 bases). Per the germline V gene, CDR1 is MNHNY and CDR2 is SVGAGI (reference sequence). V lost 2 bases to trimming and J lost 4 bases, with 13 bases between them. The CDR3 covers 15 residues. CDR3 sequence: CASSYRAGWPDTQYF. The CDR3 DNA reads TGTGCCAGCAGTTACAGGGCAGGGTGGCCAGATACGCAGTATTTT.